This TCR beta chain emerged from a study of T cells of healthy individuals. This clonotype has ten or more counts. From the 5' RACE reads, TCRdb called clonotypes with MiXCR, one entry per CDR3 protein. This table holds over 40,000 distinct CDR3 sequences, about 4.2% found once. The CDR3 is 16 residues long. V gave up 0 bases and J gave up 3 bases, with 15 bases separating them. From germline, CDR1 is DFQATT and CDR2 SNEGSKA (reference sequence). This chain links TRBV20-1 with TRBJ1-5, with D perhaps TRBD1 (5 bases). The sequence came from a human donor in good health. CDR3: CSARDQGQGFNQPQHF. In nucleotides, the CDR3 is TGCAGTGCTAGAGATCAAGGGCAGGGCTTCAATCAGCCCCAGCATTTT.